Listed here are 13 T cell receptor beta chains from one sample, sequenced in a study of shared clonotypes between healthy human individuals. Repertoires were generated with immunoSEQ multiplex PCR, while TCRdb's copy carries only in-frame clones and drops some. The sample lists 560,000 or so clones, approximately 96% occurring once. The naive CD8 fraction comprised CD45RO-negative cells positively selected for CCR7 and excluded terminally differentiated effector memory CD45RA+ cells. Sequenced material: naive CD8+ T cells sorted from blood. These receptors were obtained from a woman in her thirties in good health.

With regard to this clone: This specimen includes other DNA sequences encoding the same CDR3. The V call is TRBV6-5, the J call TRBJ2-7; possibly TRBD2 for D (6 bases). CDR1 is MNHEY, CDR2 SVGAGI, per germline. This CDR3 has 16 amino acids. V lost 0 bases and J lost 0, with 12 bases in between. The CDR3: CASSYSAGSISYEQYF. The DNA for the CDR3 is TGTGCCAGCAGTTACTCGGCCGGGAGCATCTCCTACGAGCAGTACTTC.

The V gene is TRBV19, the J gene TRBJ2-3, with unresolved D. Trimming pared 2 bases from V and 1 base from J, leaving 7 bases between. The CDR3 consists of 14 residues. Germline CDR1 reads LNHDA; CDR2 reads SQIVND (reference sequence). The CDR3 reads CASSILLGTDTQYF. CDR3 DNA sequence: TGTGCCAGTAGTATATTGCTAGGCACAGATACGCAGTATTTT.

The gene calls are TRBV5-1 and TRBJ2-5; tentative D call: TRBD2 (5 bases). Germline CDR1 is SGHRS and CDR2 is YFSETQ. This CDR3 contains 12 residues. Trimming left V 4 bases short and J 8 bases short, with 12 bases between. CDR3 amino acids: CASSPTSNTQYF. The CDR3 region has the DNA TGCGCCAGCAGCCCTACTAGTAATACCCAGTACTTC.

The chain is built from TRBV4-2 and TRBJ2-7; 9 positions match TRBD2. The CDR3 covers 17 residues. V trimming: 0 bases; J trimming: 3 bases; junction bases outside the gene matches: 9. The germline V gene encodes CDR1 LGHNA and CDR2 YNFKEQ. The CDR3 protein is CASSQDSGTSSGYEQYF. The CDR3 coding sequence is TGTGCCAGCAGCCAAGACTCTGGGACTAGCTCGGGCTACGAGCAGTACTTC.

This chain joins TRBV28 and TRBJ1-6; D is uncertain. V lost 4 bases and J lost 0, with 10 bases in between. Germline V lookup: CDR1 MDHEN, CDR2 SYDVKM. The length of the CDR3 is 16 residues. CDR3 DNA: TGTGCCAGCAGTTCGGAGCGAACCTCCTATAATTCACCCCTCCACTTT. It is translated as CASSSERTSYNSPLHF.

The chain couples TRBV7-7 to TRBJ2-7, with 7 bases lining up with TRBD1. Germline V gene data show CDR1 as SSHAT and CDR2 as FNYEAQ (reference sequence). The CDR3 is made up of 13 amino acids. Losses at the gene ends were 5 bases for V and 2 bases for J; bases not matched to a gene: 3. The CDR3 DNA follows: TGTGCCAGCAGCCAAGGGACAGCCTACGAGCAGTACTTC. Translation: CASSQGTAYEQYF.

The chain carries TRBV27 and TRBJ2-1; 10 positions match TRBD2. Germline CDR1 and CDR2: MNHEY and SMNVEV (reference sequence). The CDR3 length is 15 residues. Trimming removed 9 bases from V and 4 bases from J; junction bases left unmatched: 9. The CDR3 region is CASRPELAGYNEQFF. CDR3 coding DNA: TGTGCCAGTCGACCCGAACTAGCGGGGTACAATGAGCAGTTCTTC.

The chain couples TRBV28 to TRBJ2-3, with 8 positions matching TRBD2. The CDR3 covers 17 residues. Trimming removed 6 bases from V and 7 bases from J; junction bases left unmatched: 18. Per the germline V gene, CDR1 is MDHEN and CDR2 is SYDVKM. CDR3 region: CASRSPNWQRETNTQYF. CDR3 DNA sequence: TGTGCCAGCAGGTCACCCAATTGGCAGCGGGAGACTAATACGCAGTATTTT. Using reference TRBV28 and TRBJ2-3 for the parts outside the CDR3, the full variable domain is DVKVTQSSRYLVKRTGEKVFLECVQDMDHENMFWYRQDPGLGLRLIYFSYDVKMKEKGDIPEGYSVSREKKERFSLILESASTNQTSMYLCASRSPNWQRETNTQYFGPGTRLTVL.

DNA of the CDR3: TGTGCCATCAGTGAGCCCGGACTAGTGAATGAGCAGTTCTTC. Protein sequence: CAISEPGLVNEQFF. The chain joins TRBV10-3 to TRBJ2-1, with 7 nucleotides matching TRBD2. V trimming: 2 bases; J trimming: 7 bases; junction bases outside the gene matches: 5. This CDR3 has 14 residues. Germline CDR1 reads ENHRY; CDR2 reads SYGVKD.

The J gene is TRBJ2-7, the V gene TRBV5-4, with 7 bases fitting TRBD2. J was trimmed by 7 bases and V by 0 bases; bases with no gene match: 4. The CDR3 is made up of 13 amino acids. The germline V gene has CDR1 SGHNT and CDR2 YYREEE (reference sequence). The CDR3 region is CASSLAAGEEQYF. The CDR3 bases are TGTGCCAGCAGCTTGGCGGCGGGAGAAGAGCAGTACTTC.

The chain couples TRBV5-1 to TRBJ1-1, with D maybe TRBD1 (5 bases). Trimming shortened V by 2 bases and J by 1 base, and 9 bases separated the two germline ends. CDR1 is SGHRS, CDR2 YFSETQ, per germline. There are 14 residues in the CDR3. The CDR3 sequence is CASSFTGPNTEAFF. DNA of the CDR3: TGCGCCAGCAGCTTTACGGGACCGAACACTGAAGCTTTCTTT.

The chain links TRBV6-1 to TRBJ1-1; perhaps TRBD1 as D (6 bases). The germline V and J ends were trimmed by 4 bases and 10 bases, with 16 bases remaining between them. CDR1 is MNHNS, CDR2 SASEGT, per germline. The CDR3 has 13 amino acids. The CDR3 DNA sequence: TGTGCCAGCAGTGGGCTTCAGGGGTTTGGAGCTTTCTTT. Protein product: CASSGLQGFGAFF.

Comments on this clone: An end of the junction differs from the germline gene, which may be a read error. The V and J genes are TRBV4-2 and TRBJ2-7; 9 bases are shared with TRBD1. The V gene's germline CDR1 is LGHNA and CDR2 YNFKEQ. The CDR3 sequence is 15 residues long. This CDR3 reads CVSSHPGQGFYEQYF. CDR3 DNA: TGTGTCAGCAGCCACCCGGGACAGGGATTCTACGAGCAGTACTTC.